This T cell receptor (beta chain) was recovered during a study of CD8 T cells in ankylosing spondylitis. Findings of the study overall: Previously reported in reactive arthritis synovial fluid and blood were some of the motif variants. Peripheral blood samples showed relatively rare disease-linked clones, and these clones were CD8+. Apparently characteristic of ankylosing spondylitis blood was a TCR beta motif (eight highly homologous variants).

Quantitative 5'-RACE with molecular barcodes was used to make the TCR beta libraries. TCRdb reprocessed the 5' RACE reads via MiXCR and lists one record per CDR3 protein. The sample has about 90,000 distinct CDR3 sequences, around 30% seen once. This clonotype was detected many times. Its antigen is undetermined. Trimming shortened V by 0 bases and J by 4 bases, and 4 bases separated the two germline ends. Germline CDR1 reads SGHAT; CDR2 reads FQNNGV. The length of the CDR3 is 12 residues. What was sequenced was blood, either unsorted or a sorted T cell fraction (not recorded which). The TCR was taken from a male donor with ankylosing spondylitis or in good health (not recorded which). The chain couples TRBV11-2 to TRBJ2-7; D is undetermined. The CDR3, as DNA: TGTGCCAGCAGCTTAGAAGTTTACGAGCAGTACTTC. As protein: CASSLEVYEQYF.